The present TCR beta chain was sequenced within a study of cytomegalovirus exposure and HLA in healthy donors. Study at large: The 120 validation repertoires were produced on the same platform as the 670 or so repertoires of the first cohort. This was reported in a later analysis. Study observations and caveats: A classifier reportedly called cytomegalovirus status with high sensitivity and specificity. Researchers catalogued some 160 TCR beta chains as cytomegalovirus-associated.

Profiled with immunoSEQ multiplex PCR; TCRdb holds only in-frame clones, not every one. The sample includes approximately 71,000 clones, 90% to 95% of them seen just once. Germline-derived CDR1 and CDR2 are SGHTA and FQGNSA. The CDR3 spans 13 residues. V trimming: 6 bases; J trimming: 7 bases; junction bases outside the gene matches: 5. To note about this clone: The antigen remains undetermined.

The source material was PBMCs. The chain joins TRBV7-2 to TRBJ2-2; 7 nucleotides match TRBD1. This clonotype was sampled from a man in his late teens or twenties in good health and CMV-seronegative. This CDR3 is CASREQGIGELFF. CDR3 DNA: TGTGCCAGCAGGGAACAGGGGATCGGGGAGCTGTTTTTT.